Below, 18 T cell receptor beta chains from the same sample are listed, as sequenced in a study of regulatory T cells in long-lasting Graves disease (dated by TCRdb to about 2021). Explained via the paper, the time point label denotes: persistent/refractory GD, antithyroid drugs over 5 years with positive TRAb. For both TCR sequencing and RNA sequencing, RNA was extracted from PBMCs in TRIzol. Preparation of the library involved multiplex PCR. This sample was sequenced with an Illumina HiSeq 4000. To build TCR beta libraries, CDR3 regions were amplified by Arm-PCR using iRepertoire HTBI primers. Using fastp trimming at Q25 and MiXCR clonotype assembly, TCRdb reanalyzed the public sequencing data and kept in-frame beta chains. Rows merge per CDR3 protein into single entries with the most common DNA and genes. Counted in this sample were 500,000 to 700,000 distinct CDR3 sequences; 25% to 35% of them appeared once. Of the sample, around 42% falls within the top ten clones.

The material was peripheral blood mononuclear cells (PBMCs), obtained when the disease was refractory, from a patient treated with antithyroid drugs. The receptors here all came from a female donor with Graves disease.

This clonotype was seen repeatedly, ten times or more. The J gene is TRBJ2-5, the V gene TRBV5-1, with TRBD1 identical over 10 bases. Unmatched junction bases numbered 10, after V lost 3 bases and J lost 2 bases. The CDR3 length is 17 residues. Germline lookup yields CDR1 SGHRS and CDR2 YFSETQ. CDR3 protein: CASSSYPGQGIQETQYF. DNA for the CDR3: TGCGCCAGCAGCTCCTACCCGGGACAGGGGATACAAGAGACCCAGTACTTC.

At least ten counts were recorded for this clonotype. The gene calls are TRBV28 and TRBJ1-2, with a tentative D call TRBD1 (5 bases). The CDR3 is 14 amino acids. Trimming pared 5 bases from V and 4 bases from J, leaving 14 bases between. In germline, CDR1 is MDHEN, CDR2 SYDVKM. DNA for the CDR3: TGTGCCAGCAGTCCCACAGCAGGGCCCTATGGCTACACCTTC. This translates into CASSPTAGPYGYTF.

This chain links TRBV12-3 or TRBV12-4 with TRBJ2-1, with D perhaps being TRBD1 or TRBD2 (6 bases each). This CDR3 spans 15 amino acids. V dropped 6 bases and J dropped 9 bases, with 21 bases sitting between them. The CDR3 sequence: CASRDKTGGVSEQFF. The CDR3 region has the DNA TGTGCCAGCAGAGACAAGACAGGCGGGGTTTCTGAGCAGTTCTTC.

The chain carries TRBV25-1 and TRBJ1-6, with 11 bases aligning to TRBD1. The trim removed 1 base at V and 6 bases at J, leaving 2 bases unmatched. The CDR3 contains 16 residues. Germline lookup yields CDR1 MGHDK and CDR2 SYGVNS. CDR3 DNA: TGTGCCAGCAGTGAATTCGGGACAGGGGGTAATTCACCCCTCCACTTT. Its translation: CASSEFGTGGNSPLHF.

The chain carries TRBV19 and TRBJ1-1, with D possibly TRBD1 on 5 matching bases. Germline assignment: CDR1 LNHDA and CDR2 SQIVND (reference sequence). The CDR3 contains 12 residues. Trimming shortened V by 3 bases and J by 8 bases, and 10 bases separated the two germline ends. The CDR3 protein is CASSIEDREAFF. In DNA, the CDR3 is TGTGCCAGTAGTATCGAAGACAGAGAAGCTTTCTTT.

J is TRBJ1-5 and V is TRBV6-1; TRBD1 matches at 8 bases. Losses at the gene ends were 5 bases for V and 6 bases for J; bases not matched to a gene: 12. CDR3 length equals 16 residues. Germline V gene sequence: CDR1 MNHNS, CDR2 SASEGT. The CDR3, as DNA: TGTGCCAGCAGTCCGGAGGGCAGGGGGCTGGTTCAGCCCCAGCATTTT. Translating it yields CASSPEGRGLVQPQHF.

The rearrangement links TRBV10-3 to TRBJ1-5, with D uncertain. The CDR3 contains 13 residues. Per germline, CDR1 ENHRY and CDR2 SYGVKD. Trimming shortened V by 3 bases and J by 5 bases, and 8 bases separated the two germline ends. The CDR3 reads CAISETWDQPQHF. DNA for the CDR3: TGTGCCATCAGTGAAACCTGGGATCAGCCCCAGCATTTT.

This clonotype was seen a few times. CDR3 nucleotides: TGTGCCAGCAGCCCCCGGACGGAGTATGGCTACACCTTC. Its protein product is CASSPRTEYGYTF. The chain recombines TRBV13 with TRBJ1-2; D uncertain. This CDR3 has 13 residues. The germline V gene encodes CDR1 PRHDT and CDR2 FYEKMQ (reference sequence). V was pared by 5 bases and J by 5 bases, with 12 bases between.

The rearrangement joins TRBV14 to TRBJ1-2; D is ambiguous. Germline V gives CDR1 SGHDN, CDR2 FVKESK. V dropped 0 bases and J dropped 1 base, with 6 bases sitting between them. The CDR3 has 14 residues. The CDR3 region is CASSQDGLNYGYTF. The CDR3 DNA follows: TGTGCCAGCAGCCAAGACGGGCTTAACTATGGCTACACCTTC.

This chain connects TRBV3-1 to TRBJ1-5, with 9 nucleotides matching TRBD1. Per germline, CDR1 LGHDT and CDR2 YNNKEL (reference sequence). V gave up 1 base and J gave up 7 bases; unmatched junction bases: 11. The CDR3 totals 17 residues. DNA of the CDR3: TGTGCCAGCAGCCAAGGCCCGGGACAGGGCGAATACCAGCCCCAGCATTTT. It yields the protein CASSQGPGQGEYQPQHF.

The chain links TRBV12-3 or TRBV12-4 to TRBJ1-1, with TRBD1 as a possible D gene (5 bases). The V gene lost 7 bases and the J gene lost 7 bases, with 16 bases spanning the gap. The CDR3 loop spans 13 amino acids. The CDR3 sequence: CASTPLWQGEAFF. In DNA form, the CDR3 reads TGTGCCAGCACGCCCCTCTGGCAGGGTGAAGCTTTCTTT.

This clonotype occurred many times. This chain uses TRBV2 with TRBJ2-7; D not certain. Germline-derived CDR1 and CDR2 are SNHLY and FYNNEI. This CDR3 is 13 amino acids long. Trimming pared 7 bases from V and 0 bases from J, leaving 10 bases between. The CDR3, as DNA: TGTGCCAGCAACCCCGTACCCTCCTACGAGCAGTACTTC. This codes for CASNPVPSYEQYF. Full variable domain (outside the CDR3, taken from reference TRBV2 and TRBJ2-7): EPEVTQTPSHQVTQMGQEVILRCVPISNHLYFYWYRQILGQKVEFLVSFYNNEISEKSEIFDDQFSVERPDGSNFTLKIRSTKLEDSAMYFCASNPVPSYEQYFGPGTRLTVT.

The chain joins TRBV4-1 to TRBJ2-3; 9 positions match TRBD1. Trimming at V came to 2 bases and at J to 1 base, leaving 4 bases not matched to a gene. CDR1 and CDR2 from the germline V gene are MGHRA and YSYEKL. This CDR3 is built from 16 residues. CDR3 residues: CASSQPTGGGTDTQYF. The CDR3 DNA sequence: TGCGCCAGCAGCCAACCTACAGGGGGCGGCACAGATACGCAGTATTTT.

Here the CDR3 reads CSGIAGAGHTQYF. The DNA of the CDR3 is TGCAGCGGAATAGCGGGAGCGGGCCATACGCAGTATTTT. The rearrangement joins TRBV29-1 to TRBJ2-3; 9 bases agree with TRBD2. The germline gives CDR1 SQVTM, CDR2 ANQGSEA. The CDR3 runs 13 residues. The J segment lost 7 bases and the V segment lost 7 bases, leaving 9 bases of the junction unmatched.

The V call is TRBV7-2, the J call TRBJ1-1; D is possibly TRBD1 (5 bases). CDR1 is SGHTA, CDR2 FQGNSA, per germline. The CDR3 sequence is 14 residues long. The V end lost 6 bases, the J end lost 2 bases, and 13 bases lay between the germline ends. DNA for the CDR3: TGTGCCAGCAGTCCAGGGATTCTCAACACTGAAGCTTTCTTT. Its protein product is CASSPGILNTEAFF.

The chain combines TRBV10-1 with TRBJ1-5; D gene ambiguous. Germline values: CDR1 WNHNN, CDR2 SYGVQD (reference sequence). V was pared by 2 bases and J by 9 bases, with 11 bases between. The CDR3 spans 13 residues. The CDR3 here is CASSEGTLGPQHF. The CDR3 DNA follows: TGCGCCAGCAGTGAGGGAACATTGGGGCCCCAGCATTTT.

The chain employs TRBV20-1 and TRBJ1-5, with D maybe TRBD1 (5 bases). The CDR3 loop spans 16 amino acids. V was trimmed by 0 bases and J by 3 bases, leaving 15 bases between them. The V gene's germline CDR1 is DFQATT and CDR2 SNEGSKA (reference sequence). For the CDR3, the DNA is TGCAGTGCTAGAGAGTTGGGCAGGGCGATCAATCAGCCCCAGCATTTT. It encodes CSARELGRAINQPQHF.

This clonotype has more than one count but fewer than ten. The genes are TRBV20-1 and TRBJ2-5, with D possibly being TRBD2 (6 bases). Germline V CDR1 and CDR2: DFQATT, SNEGSKA (reference sequence). This CDR3 has 13 amino acids. Trimming removed 5 bases from V and 5 bases from J, with 15 bases in between. The CDR3 spells CSAPQTSFETQYF. The DNA of the CDR3 is TGCAGTGCTCCTCAGACTAGTTTCGAGACCCAGTACTTC.